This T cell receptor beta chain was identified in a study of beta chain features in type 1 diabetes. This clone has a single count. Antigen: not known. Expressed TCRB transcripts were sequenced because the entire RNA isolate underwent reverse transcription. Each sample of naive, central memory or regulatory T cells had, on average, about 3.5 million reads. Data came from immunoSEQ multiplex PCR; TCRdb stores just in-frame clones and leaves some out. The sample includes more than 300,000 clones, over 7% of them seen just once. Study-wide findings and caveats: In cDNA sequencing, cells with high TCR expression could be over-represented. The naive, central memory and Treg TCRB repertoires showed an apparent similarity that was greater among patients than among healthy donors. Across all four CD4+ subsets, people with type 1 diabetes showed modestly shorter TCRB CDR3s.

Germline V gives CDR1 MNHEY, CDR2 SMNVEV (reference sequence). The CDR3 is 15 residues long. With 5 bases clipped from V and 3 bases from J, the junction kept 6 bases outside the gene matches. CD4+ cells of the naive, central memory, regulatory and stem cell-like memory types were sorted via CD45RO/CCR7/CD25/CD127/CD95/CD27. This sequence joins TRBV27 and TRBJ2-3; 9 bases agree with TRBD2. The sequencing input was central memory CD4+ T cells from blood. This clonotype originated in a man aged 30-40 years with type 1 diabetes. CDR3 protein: CASSPRLAATDTQYF. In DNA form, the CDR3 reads TGTGCCAGCAGTCCCCGACTAGCGGCGACAGATACGCAGTATTTT.